Detailed here is one T cell receptor (beta chain). PCR used 60 Vbeta primers and 13 Jbeta primers. Data came from immunoSEQ multiplex PCR; TCRdb stores just in-frame clones and leaves some out. The table for this sample gives some 70,000 clones. This specimen comes from a study of cytomegalovirus exposure and HLA in healthy donors. The CDR3 runs to 15 residues. CDR1 and CDR2 from the germline V gene are SGHTA and FQGNSA. V gave up 0 bases and J gave up 5 bases; unmatched junction bases: 5. The origin of this receptor is a female donor in good health and CMV-seropositive. The chain recombines TRBV7-2 with TRBJ2-3, with TRBD1 matching over 7 bases. Material for sequencing was PBMCs. The CDR3, as DNA: TGTGCCAGCAGCTTAGCTAGGGGGCTAGGAGATACGCAGTATTTT. Translating it yields CASSLARGLGDTQYF.